The next 29 T cell receptor beta chains were all read from a single sample in a study of radiotherapy plus CTLA-4 blockade in lung cancer. Assay used: immunoSEQ multiplex PCR; TCRdb lists only in-frame clones, some missing. The data contain 60,000 to 70,000 clones, approximately 82% of them singletons. The specimen was peripheral blood, collected from a patient treated with radiotherapy plus ipilimumab. These receptor sequences come from a human donor with non-small cell lung cancer who had a partial response to radiotherapy plus ipilimumab.

This chain uses TRBV7-9 with TRBJ1-4; no definite D call. This CDR3 has 14 residues. Trimming took off 1 base at V and 7 bases at J, with 10 bases between the two ends. Germline values: CDR1 SEHNR, CDR2 FQNEAQ (reference sequence). The DNA for the CDR3 is TGTGCCAGCAGCTTAGGAACGCTCGGTGAAAAACTGTTTTTT. It specifies CASSLGTLGEKLFF.

V gene TRBV28 combines with J gene TRBJ1-1; D is unresolved. V lost 7 bases to trimming and J lost 1 base, with 10 bases between them. Germline V gene data show CDR1 as MDHEN and CDR2 as SYDVKM. The CDR3 is 13 residues long. CDR3 amino acids: CASTEHPNTEAFF. The CDR3 nucleotides read TGTGCCAGCACAGAACACCCGAACACTGAAGCTTTCTTT.

This chain connects TRBV18 to TRBJ2-7, with a tentative D call TRBD1 (5 bases). Germline V gene sequence: CDR1 KGHSH, CDR2 LQKENI. Trimming pared 5 bases from V and 5 bases from J, leaving 13 bases between. The CDR3 contains 13 residues. In nucleotides, the CDR3 is TGTGCCAGCTCATCCCAGGGTTACGACGAGCAGTACTTC. This sequence encodes CASSSQGYDEQYF.

The gene calls are TRBV9 and TRBJ2-1; a weak D match, TRBD2 (6 bases). CDR3 size: 16 residues. Germline V gene lookup returns CDR1 SGDLS and CDR2 YYNGEE. Trimming left V 4 bases short and J 1 base short, with 15 bases between. CDR3 bases: TGTGCCAGCAGCCCCGCGGGGCGGTCGTCCTACAATGAGCAGTTCTTC. It yields the protein CASSPAGRSSYNEQFF.

V gene TRBV5-5 combines with J gene TRBJ1-2; 9 bases fit TRBD1. J lost 7 bases, V lost 3 bases, and 13 bases had no gene match. Germline CDR1 and CDR2: SGHKS and YYEKEE (reference sequence). The CDR3 covers 16 residues. The CDR3 is CASSSENRGRESGYTF. CDR3 DNA: TGTGCCAGCAGCTCGGAAAACAGGGGGCGGGAGAGTGGCTACACCTTC.

The chain couples TRBV5-4 to TRBJ2-1, with 10 bases lining up with TRBD2. The CDR3 spans 16 residues. Germline assignment: CDR1 SGHNT and CDR2 YYREEE (reference sequence). Trimming at V came to 4 bases and at J to 7 bases, leaving 11 bases not matched to a gene. In DNA, the CDR3 is TGTGCCAGCAGCAGTGGGAGTCTAGCGGGGGAGAATGAGCAGTTCTTC. Its translation: CASSSGSLAGENEQFF.

This chain joins TRBV4-1 and TRBJ1-5; D possibly corresponds to TRBD1 (5 bases). V was clipped by 2 bases and J by 4 bases, with 9 bases between them. This CDR3 has 14 amino acids. Germline V gene lookup returns CDR1 MGHRA and CDR2 YSYEKL. The CDR3: CASSQSWTNQPQHF. The DNA for the CDR3 is TGCGCCAGCAGCCAATCATGGACAAATCAGCCCCAGCATTTT.

The chain combines TRBV11-2 with TRBJ2-5, with 8 bases identical to TRBD2. The J call is uncertain, as TRBJ2-7 better fits the DNA end. The CDR3 sequence is 14 residues long. CDR1 and CDR2 from the germline V gene are SGHAT and FQNNGV. The CDR3 DNA reads TGTGCCAGCAGTATCGGGGGGGGGACCTACGAGCAGTACTTC. Encoded protein: CASSIGGGTYEQYF.

The chain uses TRBV4-2 and TRBJ2-3; TRBD2 matches at 10 bases. The CDR3 spans 17 residues. Germline CDR1 LGHNA, CDR2 YNFKEQ. The junction had 6 bases not matched to a gene; V was cut back by 0 bases and J by 3 bases. The chain's CDR3 is CASSQDSAGGPTDTQYF. The DNA for the CDR3 is TGTGCCAGCAGCCAAGATTCAGCGGGAGGGCCAACAGATACGCAGTATTTT.

This clone was detected once. CDR3 sequence (DNA): TGTGCCAGCAGCTTCAATACTAACACTGAAGCTTTCTTT. This gives the protein CASSFNTNTEAFF. The V call is TRBV7-3, the J call TRBJ1-1, with unresolved D. This CDR3 comprises 13 residues. Germline V gene data show CDR1 as SGHTA and CDR2 as FQGTGA. Trimming removed 3 bases from V and 2 bases from J, with 7 bases in between. Combining the CDR3 with reference TRBV7-3 and TRBJ1-1 gives the whole variable domain GAGVSQTPSNKVTEKGKYVELRCDPISGHTALYWYRQSLGQGPEFLIYFQGTGAADDSGLPNDRFFAVRPEGSVSTLKIQRTERGDSAVYLCASSFNTNTEAFFGQGTRLTVV.

The V and J genes are TRBV11-2 and TRBJ2-1; D might be TRBD2 (5 bases). This CDR3 comprises 12 residues. With 5 bases removed from V and 10 bases from J, the gap between germline ends came to 12 bases. Germline V gene lookup returns CDR1 SGHAT and CDR2 FQNNGV. CDR3 nucleotide sequence: TGTGCCAGCAGCCTCATTTCGGGGGAGCAGTTCTTC. Its translation: CASSLISGEQFF.

The J gene is TRBJ2-5, the V gene TRBV7-2; D is possibly TRBD1 (5 bases). Per germline, CDR1 SGHTA and CDR2 FQGNSA. The CDR3 is made up of 13 amino acids. The ends were cut back, 0 bases at V and 3 bases at J, with 5 bases in the middle. The CDR3 is CASSLAREETQYF. CDR3 bases: TGTGCCAGCAGCTTAGCCAGGGAAGAGACCCAGTACTTC.

Written as DNA, the CDR3 is TGTGCCAGCAGCCCCAGGGCGACAGGGTCGGCCGGGGAGCTGTTTTTT. Its translation is CASSPRATGSAGELFF. The rearrangement links TRBV7-2 to TRBJ2-2, with TRBD1 identical over 7 bases. Germline lookup yields CDR1 SGHTA and CDR2 FQGNSA. This CDR3 is 16 amino acids long. Germline trimming cut 5 bases from V and 6 bases from J; bases unmatched to any gene: 12. Looking up the rest from reference TRBV7-2 and TRBJ2-2 gives the full variable domain: GAGVSQSPSNKVTEKGKDVELRCDPISGHTALYWYRQSLGQGLEFLIYFQGNSAPDKSGLPSDRFSAERTGGSVSTLTIQRTQQEDSAVYLCASSPRATGSAGELFFGEGSRLTVL.

This clone was counted a few times. The chain combines TRBV19 with TRBJ1-2; TRBD1 agrees at 10 bases. Trimming took 5 bases from V and 4 from J; bases not matched to a gene: 7. The V gene's germline CDR1 is LNHDA and CDR2 SQIVND (reference sequence). CDR3 length: 15 amino acids. Here the CDR3 DNA reads TGTGCCAGTAGTGCCTCGGGACAGGGGACCTATGGCTACACCTTC. Its translation is CASSASGQGTYGYTF. Full variable domain (outside the CDR3, taken from reference TRBV19 and TRBJ1-2): DGGITQSPKYLFRKEGQNVTLSCEQNLNHDAMYWYRQDPGQGLRLIYYSQIVNDFQKGDIAEGYSVSREKKESFPLTVTSAQKNPTAFYLCASSASGQGTYGYTFGSGTRLTVV.

Notes on this clone: A junction end diverges from the germline sequence, so it may reflect a read error. The identical CDR3 is also encoded by other nucleotide sequences in the sample. This sequence joins TRBV28 and TRBJ1-2, with 10 bases aligning to TRBD1. The length of the CDR3 is 14 residues. Germline V gene lookup returns CDR1 MDHEN and CDR2 SYDVKM. The CDR3 protein is CATTGDRGPYGYTF. The CDR3 DNA follows: TGCGCCACCACGGGGGACAGGGGACCCTATGGCTACACCTTC.

In its sample, this clone was seen a few times. The chain links TRBV6-5 to TRBJ1-1; D perhaps matches TRBD1 (6 bases). CDR3 length: 13 amino acids. Per the germline V gene, CDR1 is MNHEY and CDR2 is SVGAGI. V lost 8 bases and J 6 bases, leaving 16 bases between the germline ends. CDR3 amino acids: CASRQGTDAEAFF. In DNA, the CDR3 is TGTGCCAGCCGGCAGGGGACGGATGCTGAAGCTTTCTTT.

The V and J genes are TRBV2 and TRBJ2-1, with TRBD1 as a possible D gene (6 bases). The germline V and J ends were trimmed by 7 bases and 3 bases, with 22 bases remaining between them. CDR1 SNHLY and CDR2 FYNNEI come from the germline V gene. The CDR3 is 17 residues long. CDR3 loop: CASKHLGEARGYNEQFF. In DNA, the CDR3 is TGTGCCAGCAAGCACCTCGGAGAGGCCAGGGGCTACAATGAGCAGTTCTTC.

The chain links TRBV28 to TRBJ1-2; 10 bases fit TRBD1. J gave up 6 bases and V 7 bases, and 8 bases lay outside the gene matches. Germline CDR1 and CDR2: MDHEN and SYDVKM. The CDR3 is 14 amino acids. CDR3 coding DNA: TGTGCCAGCACTGACAGGGGGCAATCCCATGGCTACACCTTC. This gives the protein CASTDRGQSHGYTF.

This clone was seen more than once but under ten times. This rearrangement joins TRBV9 to TRBJ2-5; 15 bases match TRBD2. Germline V gene data show CDR1 as SGDLS and CDR2 as YYNGEE. The CDR3 length is 16 residues. V dropped 7 bases and J dropped 5; count of bases not matched to a gene: 9. The CDR3: CASSGLAGGQMETQYF. The CDR3 DNA sequence: TGTGCCAGCTCCGGACTAGCGGGAGGGCAGATGGAGACCCAGTACTTC.

The CDR3 DNA reads as TGCGCCAGCAGCTTGGAGGGGGAAGGGAACACTGAAGCTTTCTTT. Amino acids: CASSLEGEGNTEAFF. V is TRBV5-1 and J is TRBJ1-1; possibly TRBD1 for D (6 bases). Germline CDR1 reads SGHRS; CDR2 reads YFSETQ. V shed 0 bases and J shed 1 base, with 10 bases lying between them. The CDR3 is made up of 15 amino acids.

The chain employs TRBV5-1 and TRBJ2-5, with D hard to call. Trimming removed 0 bases at V and 5 bases at J, with 8 bases between. This CDR3 has 13 residues. CDR1 and CDR2 (germline): SGHRS, YFSETQ. The CDR3 nucleotides read TGCGCCAGCAGCTTGGTACCCGGGGAGACCCAGTACTTC. Translating gives CASSLVPGETQYF.

The rearrangement links TRBV7-8 to TRBJ2-4; a possible D gene is TRBD1 (5 bases). This CDR3 region has 12 residues. CDR1 is SGHVS, CDR2 FQNEAQ, per germline. Trimming took off 10 bases at V and 1 base at J, with 8 bases between the two ends. The DNA of the CDR3 is TGTGCCACTTCAGGGGCCAAAAACATTCAGTACTTC. Protein product: CATSGAKNIQYF.

DNA for the CDR3: TGTGCCAGCAGGGAGGACAGGGGCTCTGGAAACACCATATATTTT. Encoded protein: CASREDRGSGNTIYF. The chain has TRBV28 and TRBJ1-3; 9 positions agree with TRBD1. J was trimmed by 0 bases and V by 6 bases; bases with no gene match: 3. This CDR3 comprises 15 residues. CDR1 and CDR2 from the germline V gene are MDHEN and SYDVKM.

This clone was seen more than once but under ten times. The V call is TRBV10-3, the J call TRBJ2-1; D is possibly TRBD1 (5 bases). The germline gives CDR1 ENHRY, CDR2 SYGVKD. The CDR3 contains 14 residues. The V end lost 1 base, the J end lost 5 bases, and 9 bases lay between the germline ends. CDR3 DNA sequence: TGTGCCATCAGTGAGTTCCGACAGAACAATGAGCAGTTCTTC. This codes for CAISEFRQNNEQFF.

The V gene is TRBV18, the J gene TRBJ1-1, with TRBD1 matching 9 bases. CDR3 length equals 16 residues. Germline lookup yields CDR1 KGHSH and CDR2 LQKENI. V dropped 1 base and J dropped 4; count of bases not matched to a gene: 7. The CDR3 protein is CASSPQGTGRGTEAFF. CDR3 in DNA: TGTGCCAGCTCACCACAAGGGACAGGGAGGGGCACTGAAGCTTTCTTT.

The rearrangement uses TRBV5-1 and TRBJ2-7; TRBD1 matches 7 bases. Germline values: CDR1 SGHRS, CDR2 YFSETQ. The CDR3 extends over 13 amino acids. V trimming: 3 bases; J trimming: 3 bases; junction bases outside the gene matches: 3. This CDR3 is CASSSGQYYEQYF. CDR3 DNA: TGCGCCAGCAGCTCGGGACAGTACTACGAGCAGTACTTC.

The CDR3 spells CASSAGLAGGDQETQYF. The CDR3, as DNA: TGTGCCAGCAGTGCGGGACTAGCGGGAGGAGATCAAGAGACCCAGTACTTC. The rearrangement joins TRBV6-1 to TRBJ2-5; 15 bases fit TRBD2. Trimming took 4 bases from V and 2 from J; bases not matched to a gene: 5. The CDR3 spans 17 residues. Germline V gene lookup returns CDR1 MNHNS and CDR2 SASEGT.

The table lists this clone with a few counts. The rearrangement uses TRBV6-1 and TRBJ2-7; 7 bases agree with TRBD2. The CDR3 runs 14 residues. Germline V lookup: CDR1 MNHNS, CDR2 SASEGT. V lost 6 bases to trimming and J lost 3 bases; unmatched junction nucleotides: 8. DNA of the CDR3: TGTGCCAGCAGGGGGGGGACTGCCATCTACGAGCAGTACTTC. It translates to CASRGGTAIYEQYF.

The chain uses TRBV28 and TRBJ2-3; 7 nucleotides align to TRBD2. Trimming removed 6 bases from V and 0 bases from J; junction bases left unmatched: 9. CDR1 and CDR2 (germline): MDHEN, SYDVKM. CDR3 length: 16 residues. The chain's CDR3 is CASSPGGALSTDTQYF. The CDR3 DNA sequence: TGTGCCAGCAGCCCGGGGGGAGCCCTTAGCACAGATACGCAGTATTTT.